The T cell receptor beta chain described here comes from a study of technical replicates of blood from a handful of donors. This CDR3 has 15 residues. Germline V CDR1 and CDR2: SGDLS, YYNGEE. Trimming removed 4 bases at V and 6 bases at J, with 20 bases between. Sequencing was performed with immunoSEQ multiplex PCR; in TCRdb, only in-frame clones are kept and a portion is missing. The sample has over 70,000 clones, around 95% seen once. This rearrangement joins TRBV9 to TRBJ2-7; possibly TRBD1 for D (9 bases). The receptor was isolated from a human donor in good health. The sample was T cells isolated from PBMCs. The CDR3 DNA reads TGTGCCAGCAGCCCGGGAGGGGGACAGGGAGGCGAGCAGTACTTC. This gives the protein CASSPGGGQGGEQYF. Filled out from reference TRBV9 and TRBJ2-7, the complete variable domain reads DSGVTQTPKHLITATGQRVTLRCSPRSGDLSVYWYQQSLDQGLQFLIQYYNGEERAKGNILERFSAQQFPDLHSELNLSSLELGDSALYFCASSPGGGQGGEQYFGPGTRLTVT.